A single sample gave rise to the 3 T cell receptor beta chains below, sequenced in a study of shared clonotypes between healthy human individuals. Sequencing was performed with immunoSEQ multiplex PCR; in TCRdb, only in-frame clones are kept and a portion is missing. The sample yields some 2.3 million clones, over 85% seen once. The sequencing sample was made of naive CD4+ T cells from PBMCs. The subset is: CD45RA+ positively selected. These receptor sequences come from a young man in good health. Some clones in this sample may be carry-over from other donors' samples.

The J gene is TRBJ2-7, the V gene TRBV5-1; D is perhaps TRBD2 (7 bases). V dropped 4 bases and J dropped 5 bases, with 16 bases sitting between them. The CDR3 sequence is 14 residues long. Germline-derived CDR1 and CDR2 are SGHRS and YFSETQ. DNA of the CDR3: TGCGCCAGCAGCCCCCAGGGGAGGGCGCACGAGCAGTACTTC. Its translation is CASSPQGRAHEQYF.

This chain connects TRBV11-3 to TRBJ2-2; 12 nucleotides agree with TRBD2. From germline, CDR1 is SGHNT and CDR2 YENEEA. With V trimmed by 5 bases and J by 6 bases, 7 bases remained unmatched. This CDR3 comprises 16 residues. The CDR3 loop reads CASSPRLAGAAGELFF. CDR3 DNA: TGTGCCAGCAGCCCTCGACTAGCGGGAGCCGCCGGGGAGCTGTTTTTT.

CDR3 region: CASSPGRPDTQYF. The CDR3 DNA reads as TGTGCCAGCTCACCGGGACGGCCAGATACGCAGTATTTT. The rearrangement joins TRBV18 to TRBJ2-3; D might be TRBD1 or TRBD2, each matching 5 bases. CDR3 size: 13 residues. Trimming pared 3 bases from V and 4 bases from J, leaving 8 bases between. Germline V lookup: CDR1 KGHSH, CDR2 LQKENI. The full variable domain, rest sourced from reference TRBV18 and TRBJ2-3, is NAGVMQNPRHLVRRRGQEARLRCSPMKGHSHVYWYRQLPEEGLKFMVYLQKENIIDESGMPKERFSAEFPKEGPSILRIQQVVRGDSAAYFCASSPGRPDTQYFGPGTRLTVL.